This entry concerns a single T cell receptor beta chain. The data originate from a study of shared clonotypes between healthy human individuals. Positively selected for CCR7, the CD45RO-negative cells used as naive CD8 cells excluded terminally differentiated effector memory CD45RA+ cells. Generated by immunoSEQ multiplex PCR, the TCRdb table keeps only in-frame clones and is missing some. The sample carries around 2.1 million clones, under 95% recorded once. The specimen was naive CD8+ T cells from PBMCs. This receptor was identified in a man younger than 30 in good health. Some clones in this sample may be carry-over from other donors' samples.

The CDR3 region has the DNA TGTGCCAGTAGTATTTATTCCGCTAGCGGCAGCACAGATACGCAGTATTTT. Its protein is CASSIYSASGSTDTQYF. This chain uses TRBV19 with TRBJ2-3, with 7 bases that match TRBD2. CDR1 and CDR2 (germline): LNHDA, SQIVND (reference sequence). The CDR3 runs to 17 residues. V lost 3 bases, J lost 0 bases, and 9 bases stayed unmatched.